Below are 11 T cell receptor beta chains sequenced from a single sample in a study of shared clonotypes between healthy human individuals. TCRdb keeps only in-frame clones here, not all; method: immunoSEQ multiplex PCR. The sample has roughly 1,100,000 clones, about 80% seen once. The sequenced sample consisted of memory CD4+ T cells sorted from blood. Subset: CD45RA-negative fraction. All receptors come from a man between 18 and 35 years old in good health.

In this sample, this clone turned up once. This rearrangement joins TRBV6-6 to TRBJ1-1; D is unresolved. Per germline, CDR1 MNHNY and CDR2 SVGAGI (reference sequence). This CDR3 has 15 residues. V lost 0 bases and J lost 4, with 12 bases in between. The CDR3 loop reads CASSYSPQLGTEAFF. CDR3 nucleotide sequence: TGTGCCAGCAGTTACTCCCCCCAATTAGGCACTGAAGCTTTCTTT.

In its sample, this clone was seen a few times. This sequence joins TRBV21-1 and TRBJ2-7. TRBV21-1 is noted as a pseudogene. The CDR3 loop spans 15 amino acids. The CDR3 bases are TGTGCCAGCAGCAAAGTTTGGGTTTCCCGCTACGAGCAGTACTTC. Translated: CASSKVWVSRYEQYF.

The V and J genes are TRBV28 and TRBJ2-7, with D unclear. Germline V gives CDR1 MDHEN, CDR2 SYDVKM. There are 14 residues in the CDR3. V was trimmed by 8 bases and J by 4 bases, leaving 18 bases between them. Here the CDR3 DNA reads TGTGCCAGCTTGCCGGGCGTCAATTTATACGAGCAGTACTTC. This encodes CASLPGVNLYEQYF.

This chain joins TRBV7-2 and TRBJ2-7; D remains ambiguous. The V end was cut by 3 bases, the J end by 4 bases, with 7 bases between. Germline CDR1 and CDR2: SGHTA and FQGNSA. This CDR3 contains 12 residues. Here the CDR3 reads CASSFLLYEQYF. The CDR3, as DNA: TGTGCCAGCAGCTTCCTGCTTTACGAGCAGTACTTC.

The chain couples TRBV7-2 to TRBJ2-7, with D hard to call. The CDR3 sequence is 13 residues long. Germline CDR1 is SGHTA and CDR2 is FQGNSA. Trimming removed 5 bases at V and 6 bases at J, with 14 bases between. CDR3 in amino acids: CASSPTEVSEQYF. The DNA for the CDR3 is TGTGCCAGCAGCCCTACGGAAGTAAGCGAGCAGTACTTC.

Points on this clone: Other DNA sequences within the sample encode an identical CDR3. The chain carries TRBV19 and TRBJ1-1; no firm D call. This CDR3 has 14 residues. Germline loops: CDR1 LNHDA, CDR2 SQIVND (reference sequence). V was cut by 1 base and J by 2 bases, with 8 bases left in between. The CDR3 DNA is TGTGCCAGTAGTATAGGTGGACTAAACACTGAAGCTTTCTTT. It translates to CASSIGGLNTEAFF.

The V and J genes are TRBV5-1 and TRBJ1-1; no clear D gene. Germline CDR1 is SGHRS and CDR2 is YFSETQ. V shed 0 bases and J shed 6 bases, with 12 bases lying between them. CDR3 size: 14 residues. In DNA, the CDR3 is TGCGCCAGCAGCTTGGACGGCTACTTGGCTGAAGCTTTCTTT. Translating it yields CASSLDGYLAEAFF.

The chain is built from TRBV9 and TRBJ2-1; 11 nucleotides align to TRBD2. The germline CDR1 and CDR2 sequences are SGDLS and YYNGEE. V dropped 0 bases and J dropped 4; count of bases not matched to a gene: 6. The CDR3 has 17 amino acids. The CDR3 DNA is TGTGCCAGCAGCGTAGGATGGCGGACTAGCGGGTACAATGAGCAGTTCTTC. Translation gives CASSVGWRTSGYNEQFF.

This clone occurred a few times. This chain links TRBV11-2 with TRBJ2-1; TRBD2 might be the D (6 bases). The CDR3 consists of 17 residues. V was trimmed by 3 bases and J by 9 bases, leaving 24 bases between them. Germline CDR1 reads SGHAT; CDR2 reads FQNNGV. CDR3 loop: CASSFGGFYIGPGEQFF. CDR3 nucleotides: TGTGCCAGCAGCTTCGGAGGGTTTTATATCGGGCCAGGTGAGCAGTTCTTC.

This rearrangement joins TRBV18 to TRBJ2-7; 8 bases line up with TRBD1. There are 15 residues in the CDR3. The germline V gene encodes CDR1 KGHSH and CDR2 LQKENI. J was trimmed by 5 bases and V by 6 bases; bases with no gene match: 12. For the CDR3, the DNA is TGTGCCAGCTCGCAGGGGGCCGGGGGAGGTGACGAGCAGTACTTC. This sequence encodes CASSQGAGGGDEQYF. The whole variable domain, filled in from reference TRBV18 and TRBJ2-7, reads NAGVMQNPRHLVRRRGQEARLRCSPMKGHSHVYWYRQLPEEGLKFMVYLQKENIIDESGMPKERFSAEFPKEGPSILRIQQVVRGDSAAYFCASSQGAGGGDEQYFGPGTRLTVT.

About this clone itself: This specimen includes other DNA sequences encoding the same CDR3. J is TRBJ1-6 and V is TRBV10-3; 7 bases map to TRBD1. The CDR3 is 13 residues long. The trim removed 6 bases at V and 6 bases at J, leaving 2 bases unmatched. CDR1 and CDR2 (germline): ENHRY, SYGVKD. CDR3 sequence reads: CAIRGDSNSPLHF. The CDR3 coding sequence is TGTGCCATCAGAGGGGACAGTAATTCACCCCTCCACTTT.